One TCR beta chain is described in this entry. The antigen remains undetermined. The data were taken from a study of CD4 T cells in relation to SARS-CoV-2 and coronaviruses. As for the study in general: After less than 11 days of antigen culture, PBMC TCR beta CDR3s were sequenced. The study's findings and limits: SARS-CoV-2-driven expansion was significantly weaker in crossreactive than monoreactive clones.

10^5 naive or memory CD4+ cells were cultured with CEF peptides for 9 to 10 days. Germline V CDR1 and CDR2: MNHEY, SMNVEV (reference sequence). The CDR3 contains 12 residues. V lost 3 bases, J lost 7 bases, and 4 bases lay in between. Using immunoSEQ multiplex PCR, the repertoire was profiled, and TCRdb retains in-frame clones only, with some absent. The data show about 37,000 clones, roughly 85% seen once. The TCR sequence derives from an adult with COVID-19. The chain links TRBV27 to TRBJ1-6, with D uncertain. The sequencing sample was made of naive CD4+ T cells from PBMCs, cultured in vitro. Subset indicated: naive CD4+ T cells isolated by negative enrichment. The CDR3 loop reads CASSLRNSPLHF. The CDR3 nucleotides read TGTGCCAGCAGTTTGAGGAATTCACCCCTCCACTTT.